The T cell receptor beta chain described here comes from a study of T cell responses to AZD1222 COVID-19 vaccine. Trimming removed 5 bases from V and 0 bases from J, with 20 bases in between. Germline values: CDR1 MNHEY, CDR2 SMNVEV (reference sequence). CDR3 length equals 17 residues. Using immunoSEQ multiplex PCR, the repertoire was profiled, and TCRdb retains in-frame clones only, with some absent. The top ten hold about 2.7% of the sample, which has around 88,000 clones, around nine tenths seen once. The TCR was taken from an adult in good health. The rearrangement links TRBV27 to TRBJ2-7; D might be TRBD2 (6 bases). Here the sequenced sample was peripheral blood, taken on day 0 of MenACWY control vaccination. DNA of the CDR3: TGTGCCAGCAGTCCATCGTGGGGGGATTACCTCTCCTACGAGCAGTACTTC. Translated: CASSPSWGDYLSYEQYF.